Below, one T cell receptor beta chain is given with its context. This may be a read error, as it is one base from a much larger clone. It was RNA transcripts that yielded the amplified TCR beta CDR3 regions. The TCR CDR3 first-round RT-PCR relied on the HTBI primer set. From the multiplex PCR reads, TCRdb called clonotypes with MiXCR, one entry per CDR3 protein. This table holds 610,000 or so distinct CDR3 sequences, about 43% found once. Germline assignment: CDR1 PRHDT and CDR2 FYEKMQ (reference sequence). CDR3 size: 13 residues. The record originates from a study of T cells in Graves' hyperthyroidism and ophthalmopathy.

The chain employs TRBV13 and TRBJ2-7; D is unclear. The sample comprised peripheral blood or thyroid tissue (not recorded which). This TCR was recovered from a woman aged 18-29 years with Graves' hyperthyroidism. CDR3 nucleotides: TGTGCCAGCAGAAGCAACAGACGCTACGGGCAGTACTTC. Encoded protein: CASRSNRRYGQYF.